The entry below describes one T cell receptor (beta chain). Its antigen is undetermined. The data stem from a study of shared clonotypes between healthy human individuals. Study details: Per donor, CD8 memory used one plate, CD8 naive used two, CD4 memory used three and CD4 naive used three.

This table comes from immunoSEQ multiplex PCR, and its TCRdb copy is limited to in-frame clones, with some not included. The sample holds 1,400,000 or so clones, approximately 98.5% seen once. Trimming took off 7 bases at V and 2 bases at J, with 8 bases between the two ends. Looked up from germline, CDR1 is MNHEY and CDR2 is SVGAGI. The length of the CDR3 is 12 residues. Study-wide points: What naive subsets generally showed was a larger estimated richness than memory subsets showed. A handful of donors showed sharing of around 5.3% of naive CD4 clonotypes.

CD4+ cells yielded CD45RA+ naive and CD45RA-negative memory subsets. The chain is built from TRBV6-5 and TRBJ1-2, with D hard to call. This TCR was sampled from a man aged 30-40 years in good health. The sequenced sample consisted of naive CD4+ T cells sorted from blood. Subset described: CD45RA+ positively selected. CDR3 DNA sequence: TGTGCCAGCAATGCGGGAAACTATGGCTACACCTTC. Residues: CASNAGNYGYTF.